A single sample is the source of the 31 T cell receptor beta chains below, sequenced in a study of siplizumab effects on memory and regulatory T cells. Assay: immunoSEQ multiplex PCR; the TCRdb copy retains only in-frame clones and omits some. Altogether some 62,000 clones are present, roughly 85% being singletons, with the ten largest covering 0.35% to 0.5%. Sequenced material: memory CD4+ T cells sorted from blood. These receptors came from a human donor in good health.

The table lists this clone with a few counts. The rearrangement links TRBV10-2 to TRBJ1-6, with 9 bases that match TRBD1. CDR1 is WSHSY, CDR2 SAAADI, per germline. The ends lost 6 bases at V and 8 bases at J; junction bases unmatched: 2. The CDR3 has 13 residues. The CDR3 DNA reads TGCGCCAGCAGGGGACAGGGCTATTCACCCCTCCACTTT. Protein sequence: CASRGQGYSPLHF.

Here the CDR3 DNA reads TGTGCCAGCAGCTTGGATAGTTTTCTACAGACCCAGTACTTC. Translation: CASSLDSFLQTQYF. The chain combines TRBV5-6 with TRBJ2-5; no clear D. This CDR3 has 14 residues. Germline-derived CDR1 and CDR2 are SGHDT and YYEEEE. Trimming shortened V by 0 bases and J by 6 bases, and 12 bases separated the two germline ends.

The genes are TRBV28 and TRBJ2-5, with 15 bases lining up with TRBD2. The germline CDR1 and CDR2 sequences are MDHEN and SYDVKM. After removal of 2 bases from V and 3 bases from J, the junction contained 10 bases not matched to a gene. CDR3 length: 19 amino acids. The CDR3 here is CASSLIGLRTSGGEETQYF. In DNA, the CDR3 is TGTGCCAGCAGTTTAATAGGCCTTCGGACTAGCGGGGGGGAAGAGACCCAGTACTTC.

In the case of this clone: The sample holds other DNA sequences that translate to the same CDR3. The V and J genes are TRBV2 and TRBJ2-7; the D gene is possibly TRBD2 (5 bases). The V gene lost 7 bases and the J gene lost 3 bases, with 16 bases spanning the gap. CDR1 and CDR2 from the germline V gene are SNHLY and FYNNEI. The CDR3 totals 14 residues. The CDR3 loop is CASTRPGWDYEQYF. In DNA, the CDR3 is TGTGCCAGCACCCGACCGGGGTGGGACTACGAGCAGTACTTC.

V usage is TRBV27 and J usage is TRBJ2-2; the D gene is possibly TRBD1 (6 bases). V dropped 5 bases and J dropped 8 bases, with 12 bases sitting between them. CDR1 and CDR2 (germline): MNHEY, SMNVEV (reference sequence). CDR3 length equals 13 residues. Written as DNA, the CDR3 is TGTGCCAGCAGTATCAACAGGGTGGGGGAGCTGTTTTTT. Its translation is CASSINRVGELFF.

V and J are TRBV5-1 and TRBJ2-7, with D possibly matching TRBD1 (5 bases). In germline, CDR1 is SGHRS, CDR2 YFSETQ. V lost 3 bases and J 2 bases, leaving 12 bases between the germline ends. This CDR3 comprises 14 residues. The CDR3 DNA reads as TGCGCCAGCAGCTCCGGACAACCCCCCTACGAGCAGTACTTC. Translation gives CASSSGQPPYEQYF.

In this sample, this clone turned up a few times. The rearrangement uses TRBV5-4 and TRBJ2-2; no clear D. V lost 0 bases to trimming and J lost 0 bases, with 9 bases between them. The length of the CDR3 is 16 residues. Germline V gene data show CDR1 as SGHNT and CDR2 as YYREEE (reference sequence). The CDR3 loop reads CASSLGVLSNTGELFF. The CDR3 bases are TGTGCCAGCAGCTTGGGAGTCCTCTCGAACACCGGGGAGCTGTTTTTT.

Only one count was recorded for this clone. The J gene is TRBJ1-2, the V gene TRBV5-1; D ambiguous. Trimming cost V 4 bases and J 4 bases, with 11 bases left between them. The CDR3 consists of 13 residues. Germline CDR1 SGHRS, CDR2 YFSETQ. The CDR3 spells CASSPREAYGYTF. The CDR3 DNA follows: TGCGCCAGCAGCCCCCGGGAAGCCTATGGCTACACCTTC.

The chain employs TRBV4-2 and TRBJ2-1; 16 positions agree with TRBD2. The CDR3 is made up of 16 amino acids. V lost 3 bases, J lost 7 bases, and 3 bases stayed unmatched. The germline V gene has CDR1 LGHNA and CDR2 YNFKEQ. The CDR3 DNA reads as TGTGCCAGCAGCCAGGGGACTAGCGGGGGGGCAAATGAGCAGTTCTTC. Amino acids: CASSQGTSGGANEQFF.

The chain has TRBV14 and TRBJ1-1; tentative D call: TRBD1 (6 bases). Germline-derived CDR1 and CDR2 are SGHDN and FVKESK. V was shortened by 4 bases and J by 5 bases, with 23 bases between the two germline ends. This CDR3 region has 17 residues. The CDR3 region has the DNA TGTGCCAGCAGCCCCCTGGGGGGGGCGCAGGTGGGGACTGAAGCTTTCTTT. As protein: CASSPLGGAQVGTEAFF.

This chain connects TRBV5-1 to TRBJ1-2; D uncertain. The germline V and J ends were trimmed by 0 bases and 4 bases, with 7 bases remaining between them. Germline V CDR1 and CDR2: SGHRS, YFSETQ. CDR3 size: 13 residues. The CDR3 spells CASSLGAPYGYTF. CDR3 nucleotides: TGCGCCAGCAGCTTGGGGGCCCCCTATGGCTACACCTTC.

This sequence joins TRBV7-8 and TRBJ2-5; the D is unclear. Between the trimmed V and J ends, which lost 2 bases and 4 bases, there was a span of 5 bases. The CDR3 covers 12 residues. Germline CDR1 and CDR2: SGHVS and FQNEAQ. In nucleotides, the CDR3 is TGTGCCAGCAGCTTAAGGGTAGAGACCCAGTACTTC. It is translated as CASSLRVETQYF. The complete variable domain, with remaining parts taken from reference TRBV7-8 and TRBJ2-5, reads GAGVSQSPRYKVAKRGQDVALRCDPISGHVSLFWYQQALGQGPEFLTYFQNEAQLDKSGLPSDRFFAERPEGSVSTLKIQRTQQEDSAVYLCASSLRVETQYFGPGTRLLVL.

The rearrangement uses TRBV6-5 and TRBJ1-1; possible D gene TRBD1, 5 bases. The V and J ends lost 6 bases and 5 bases respectively, with 10 bases between them. The germline V gene has CDR1 MNHEY and CDR2 SVGAGI. The CDR3 extends over 12 amino acids. In nucleotides, the CDR3 is TGTGCCAGCAGAACGCAGGGAACTGAAGCTTTCTTT. This codes for CASRTQGTEAFF.

The V call is TRBV5-4, the J call TRBJ2-2; 11 bases fit TRBD2. Trimming removed 0 bases from V and 2 bases from J; junction bases left unmatched: 3. This CDR3 contains 17 residues. Germline assignment: CDR1 SGHNT and CDR2 YYREEE (reference sequence). The chain's CDR3 is CASSLVLAGANTGELFF. The CDR3 DNA sequence: TGTGCCAGCAGCTTGGTACTAGCGGGGGCAAACACCGGGGAGCTGTTTTTT.

The rearrangement links TRBV10-3 to TRBJ2-5, with D possibly matching TRBD2 (5 bases). CDR1 ENHRY and CDR2 SYGVKD come from the germline V gene. CDR3 length: 14 residues. V lost 5 bases to trimming and J lost 4 bases, with 14 bases between them. Here the CDR3 reads CAISLLPRGETQYF. The DNA of the CDR3 is TGTGCCATCAGTCTTTTACCACGGGGAGAGACCCAGTACTTC.

The V call is TRBV12-5, the J call TRBJ2-1; perhaps TRBD1 as D (7 bases). Germline V CDR1 and CDR2: LGHNT, FRNRAP. This CDR3 is built from 16 residues. The V end was cut by 6 bases, the J end by 2 bases, with 17 bases between. The CDR3 here is CASGSRGVEAYNEQFF. The CDR3 DNA reads as TGTGCTAGTGGCTCCAGGGGGGTCGAAGCCTACAATGAGCAGTTCTTC.

The chain joins TRBV7-9 to TRBJ2-3; possible D gene TRBD2, 6 bases. Trimming took 5 bases from V and 2 from J, leaving 17 bases between them. Germline CDR1 SEHNR, CDR2 FQNEAQ (reference sequence). The CDR3 covers 16 residues. The DNA for the CDR3 is TGTGCCAGCAGCCAACCTCCGGGACTCTACACAGATACGCAGTATTTT. Amino acid sequence: CASSQPPGLYTDTQYF. Complete variable domain (other parts from reference TRBV7-9 and TRBJ2-3): DTGVSQNPRHKITKRGQNVTFRCDPISEHNRLYWYRQTLGQGPEFLTYFQNEAQLEKSRLLSDRFSAERPKGSFSTLEIQRTEQGDSAMYLCASSQPPGLYTDTQYFGPGTRLTVL.

The count of this clone is one. This rearrangement joins TRBV6-5 to TRBJ1-5; D not certain. The CDR3 sequence is 13 residues long. The V gene's germline CDR1 is MNHEY and CDR2 SVGAGI. V was shortened by 2 bases and J by 3 bases, with 5 bases between the two germline ends. The CDR3: CASSYNLNQPQHF. CDR3 DNA sequence: TGTGCCAGCAGTTACAATCTCAATCAGCCCCAGCATTTT.

This chain joins TRBV7-8 and TRBJ2-7; 7 nucleotides align to TRBD1. This CDR3 is 16 amino acids long. The germline CDR1 and CDR2 sequences are SGHVS and FQNEAQ. The V and J ends lost 0 bases and 5 bases, in that order; junction bases with no gene match: 10. CDR3 coding DNA: TGTGCCAGCAGCTTAGCCGAGGGGGCGGGTGTCCACGAGCAGTACTTC. The encoded protein is CASSLAEGAGVHEQYF.

The chain employs TRBV7-6 and TRBJ2-1; 12 bases match TRBD2. Per the germline V gene, CDR1 is SGHVS and CDR2 is FNYEAQ. Trimming took 5 bases from V and 6 from J; bases not matched to a gene: 5. The CDR3 covers 15 residues. CDR3 coding DNA: TGTGCCAGCAGCAAGGCTAGCGGGGGGGTCAATGAGCAGTTCTTC. This gives the protein CASSKASGGVNEQFF.

This clone appeared a single time. V usage is TRBV7-8 and J usage is TRBJ2-1; TRBD2 aligns across 8 bases. J was trimmed by 2 bases and V by 5 bases; bases with no gene match: 8. CDR3 length equals 16 residues. Germline V gene lookup returns CDR1 SGHVS and CDR2 FQNEAQ. The CDR3 spells CASSQSGGLTYNEQFF. The CDR3 bases are TGTGCCAGCAGCCAGAGCGGGGGCCTGACCTACAATGAGCAGTTCTTC.

V and J are TRBV19 and TRBJ2-5; unclear D gene. The CDR3 extends over 13 amino acids. Trimming cost V 8 bases and J 5 bases, with 15 bases left between them. Looked up from germline, CDR1 is LNHDA and CDR2 is SQIVND (reference sequence). CDR3 sequence (DNA): TGTGCCAGTGCCGACACGGCTAGGGAGACCCAGTACTTC. As protein: CASADTARETQYF.

This clone was detected only once. This sequence joins TRBV7-9 and TRBJ2-7; the D call may be TRBD1 or TRBD2 (6 bases each). The V end was cut by 7 bases, the J end by 4 bases, with 11 bases between. Germline V CDR1 and CDR2: SEHNR, FQNEAQ (reference sequence). This CDR3 comprises 12 residues. Here the CDR3 reads CASNQGGYEQYF. The CDR3 DNA follows: TGTGCCAGCAACCAAGGGGGGTACGAGCAGTACTTC.

This clone showed up just a few times. The rearrangement joins TRBV4-1 to TRBJ2-3, with 11 bases fitting TRBD2. CDR1 MGHRA and CDR2 YSYEKL come from the germline V gene. The ends lost 1 base at V and 4 bases at J; junction bases unmatched: 10. CDR3 size: 18 residues. The CDR3 DNA reads as TGCGCCAGCAGCCAAGCTGGCCTAGCGGGGGGAGGAGCAGATACGCAGTATTTT. Translated: CASSQAGLAGGGADTQYF.

V gene TRBV7-2 combines with J gene TRBJ2-5; 8 bases are shared with TRBD2. The CDR3 is made up of 17 amino acids. Germline V lookup: CDR1 SGHTA, CDR2 FQGNSA. V was pared by 5 bases and J by 2 bases, with 13 bases of the junction left unmatched. As DNA, the CDR3 is TGTGCCAGCAGCCCCCTAGCGGGCGGATATACACAAGAGACCCAGTACTTC. The encoded protein is CASSPLAGGYTQETQYF.

The table lists this clone with a few counts. The chain couples TRBV28 to TRBJ1-1; D is perhaps TRBD1 (6 bases). Germline V CDR1 and CDR2: MDHEN, SYDVKM. The CDR3 length is 14 residues. V was cut by 2 bases and J by 3 bases, with 10 bases left in between. CDR3 protein: CASSLGGRHTEAFF. The CDR3 DNA is TGTGCCAGCAGTTTAGGGGGGCGGCACACTGAAGCTTTCTTT.

This rearrangement joins TRBV2 to TRBJ2-7, with 7 positions matching TRBD1. The germline V gene encodes CDR1 SNHLY and CDR2 FYNNEI. V lost 8 bases to trimming and J lost 4 bases; unmatched junction nucleotides: 11. The CDR3 contains 14 residues. In DNA, the CDR3 is TGTGCCAGCGCCGACAGGGCCGTGGTGTACGAGCAGTACTTC. Translating it yields CASADRAVVYEQYF.

J is TRBJ2-7 and V is TRBV19; 7 nucleotides align to TRBD1. Trimming cost V 3 bases and J 2 bases; bases outside gene matches: 4. The CDR3 spans 14 residues. From germline, CDR1 is LNHDA and CDR2 SQIVND (reference sequence). The CDR3 DNA follows: TGTGCCAGTAGTATCACAGGGGCCACCTACGAGCAGTACTTC. As protein: CASSITGATYEQYF.

This chain connects TRBV19 to TRBJ2-7; D may correspond to TRBD1 or TRBD2 (5 bases each). V was clipped by 5 bases and J by 2 bases, with 10 bases between them. CDR3 size: 13 residues. Per the germline V gene, CDR1 is LNHDA and CDR2 is SQIVND (reference sequence). The CDR3 region is CASSPGTPYEQYF. The CDR3 DNA sequence: TGTGCCAGTAGTCCCGGGACGCCCTACGAGCAGTACTTC.

CDR3 loop: CASSRGLGTGESPLHF. In DNA, the CDR3 is TGTGCCAGCTCTCGGGGACTAGGGACAGGGGAATCACCCCTCCACTTT. The gene calls are TRBV18 and TRBJ1-6; TRBD1 matches 10 bases. The CDR3 extends over 16 amino acids. With 6 bases clipped from V and 10 bases from J, the junction kept 12 bases outside the gene matches. Per germline, CDR1 KGHSH and CDR2 LQKENI. Looking up the rest from reference TRBV18 and TRBJ1-6 gives the full variable domain: NAGVMQNPRHLVRRRGQEARLRCSPMKGHSHVYWYRQLPEEGLKFMVYLQKENIIDESGMPKERFSAEFPKEGPSILRIQQVVRGDSAAYFCASSRGLGTGESPLHFGNGTRLTVT.

This chain links TRBV5-6 with TRBJ1-6; unclear D gene. With 0 bases removed from V and 5 bases from J, the gap between germline ends came to 6 bases. Per the germline V gene, CDR1 is SGHDT and CDR2 is YYEEEE. CDR3 length: 14 residues. The CDR3 here is CASSLALDNSPLHF. The CDR3, as DNA: TGTGCCAGCAGCTTGGCCCTGGATAATTCACCCCTCCACTTT.